The 22 T cell receptor beta chains below all came from one sample that was sequenced in a study of cytomegalovirus exposure and HLA in healthy donors (dated by TCRdb to about 2017). Receptor amplification or capture employed the immunoSEQ multiplex PCR assay. Held by TCRdb, this immuneACCESS table contains in-frame sequences only and omits some clones. Under half of the omission traces to an unresolved V gene where checked; the cause of the rest is unknown. The table for this sample lists roughly 150,000 clones; 70% to 90% of them were counted only once. The ten top clones hold around 2.1% of the sample. Specimen: PBMCs. The origin of the receptors is a woman aged 18-35 years in good health and CMV-seronegative.

This clone was seen just once. J is TRBJ2-1 and V is TRBV29-1; perhaps TRBD2 as D (6 bases). V lost 6 bases and J lost 5, with 17 bases in between. The CDR3 covers 14 residues. The germline CDR1 and CDR2 sequences are SQVTM and ANQGSEA. The CDR3 region has the DNA TGCAGCGTGGGGCCCACGTCGGGGGACAATGAGCAGTTCTTC. As protein: CSVGPTSGDNEQFF.

V gene TRBV5-6 combines with J gene TRBJ1-3, with D perhaps TRBD1 (6 bases). The CDR3 runs to 15 residues. In germline, CDR1 is SGHDT, CDR2 YYEEEE. V dropped 4 bases and J dropped 4 bases, with 15 bases sitting between them. Here the CDR3 reads CASSHPKGGGNTIYF. The CDR3 coding sequence is TGTGCCAGCAGCCATCCAAAAGGGGGAGGAAACACCATATATTTT.

This rearrangement joins TRBV9 to TRBJ2-2; 8 bases fit TRBD1. There are 16 residues in the CDR3. Per the germline V gene, CDR1 is SGDLS and CDR2 is YYNGEE. Trimming at V came to 3 bases and at J to 0 bases, leaving 4 bases not matched to a gene. In DNA form, the CDR3 reads TGTGCCAGCAGCGCGACAGGGGCATCGAACACCGGGGAGCTGTTTTTT. Translating it yields CASSATGASNTGELFF. The full variable domain, rest sourced from reference TRBV9 and TRBJ2-2, is DSGVTQTPKHLITATGQRVTLRCSPRSGDLSVYWYQQSLDQGLQFLIQYYNGEERAKGNILERFSAQQFPDLHSELNLSSLELGDSALYFCASSATGASNTGELFFGEGSRLTVL.

The chain recombines TRBV19 with TRBJ2-1, with a possible D match to TRBD1 (5 bases). The CDR3 has 14 amino acids. V dropped 7 bases and J dropped 2 bases, with 12 bases sitting between them. From germline, CDR1 is LNHDA and CDR2 SQIVND (reference sequence). The CDR3 loop is CASTQGTAYNEQFF. CDR3 DNA sequence: TGTGCCAGTACGCAGGGTACTGCCTACAATGAGCAGTTCTTC.

This sequence joins TRBV2 and TRBJ2-7; TRBD2 is a possible D gene (6 bases). The V gene lost 8 bases and the J gene lost 0 bases, with 14 bases spanning the gap. Germline-derived CDR1 and CDR2 are SNHLY and FYNNEI. The CDR3 is 14 amino acids. The CDR3 sequence is CASRSKAGSYEQYF. In nucleotides, the CDR3 is TGTGCCAGCCGATCCAAAGCGGGCTCCTACGAGCAGTACTTC. The entire variable domain, with the rest obtained from reference TRBV2 and TRBJ2-7, is as follows: EPEVTQTPSHQVTQMGQEVILRCVPISNHLYFYWYRQILGQKVEFLVSFYNNEISEKSEIFDDQFSVERPDGSNFTLKIRSTKLEDSAMYFCASRSKAGSYEQYFGPGTRLTVT.

The chain couples TRBV6-1 to TRBJ2-1; tentative D call: TRBD1 (5 bases). Trimming took off 6 bases at V and 3 bases at J, with 9 bases between the two ends. There are 13 residues in the CDR3. The germline CDR1 and CDR2 sequences are MNHNS and SASEGT. The CDR3 spells CASRQEHYNEQFF. In DNA, the CDR3 is TGTGCCAGCAGACAGGAGCACTACAATGAGCAGTTCTTC.

This chain uses TRBV7-2 with TRBJ1-1; TRBD1 matches 7 bases. V lost 6 bases and J lost 5; bases outside the gene matches: 12. This CDR3 spans 15 amino acids. Germline-derived CDR1 and CDR2 are SGHTA and FQGNSA. The CDR3 region has the DNA TGTGCCAGCAGGCCCCGTACAGGGGTATTAACTGAAGCTTTCTTT. It translates to CASRPRTGVLTEAFF.

The chain couples TRBV29-1 to TRBJ2-1; D is uncertain. Germline V gene lookup returns CDR1 SQVTM and CDR2 ANQGSEA. V dropped 4 bases and J dropped 0 bases, with 13 bases sitting between them. The CDR3 runs 15 residues. The CDR3 region is CSVVGDPSSYNEQFF. The CDR3 nucleotides are TGCAGCGTTGTTGGAGACCCGAGCTCCTACAATGAGCAGTTCTTC.

This clone was recorded once. This chain uses TRBV6-4 with TRBJ1-1; possible D gene TRBD1, 6 bases. Per germline, CDR1 MRHNA and CDR2 SNTAGT. V was trimmed by 3 bases and J by 4 bases, leaving 15 bases between them. The CDR3 is made up of 15 amino acids. The CDR3 DNA sequence: TGTGCCAGCAGTGAGTCCAACCAGGGGACCACTGAAGCTTTCTTT. The encoded protein is CASSESNQGTTEAFF.

The chain links TRBV10-1 to TRBJ2-5; TRBD2 matches 7 bases. The CDR3 is made up of 13 amino acids. Germline values: CDR1 WNHNN, CDR2 SYGVQD (reference sequence). V was pared by 4 bases and J by 5 bases, with 4 bases of the junction left unmatched. In DNA, the CDR3 is TGCGCCAGCAGTGCACTAGCGTTGGAGACCCAGTACTTC. It yields the protein CASSALALETQYF.

The genes are TRBV14 and TRBJ1-1; tentative D call: TRBD1 (6 bases). V lost 2 bases and J 1 base, leaving 11 bases between the germline ends. The CDR3 contains 15 residues. Germline CDR1 SGHDN, CDR2 FVKESK. The CDR3: CASSQLQGPNTEAFF. As DNA, the CDR3 is TGTGCCAGCAGCCAACTACAGGGCCCGAACACTGAAGCTTTCTTT.

CDR3 nucleotide sequence: TGTGCCAGCAGTTTATCGCGGGGATCCTACGAGCAGTACTTC. Translated: CASSLSRGSYEQYF. This chain uses TRBV27 with TRBJ2-7, with a weak D call TRBD2 (6 bases). Germline V gene lookup returns CDR1 MNHEY and CDR2 SMNVEV (reference sequence). V was trimmed by 0 bases and J by 1 base, leaving 7 bases between them. The CDR3 consists of 14 residues.

The chain combines TRBV5-1 with TRBJ1-3; 7 bases align to TRBD1. Germline loops: CDR1 SGHRS, CDR2 YFSETQ. The CDR3 is 14 residues long. J gave up 4 bases and V 2 bases, and 3 bases lay outside the gene matches. CDR3 DNA sequence: TGCGCCAGCAGCTTACAGGGGTCCGGAAACACCATATATTTT. It codes for CASSLQGSGNTIYF.

The rearrangement joins TRBV7-3 to TRBJ2-2, with TRBD2 identical over 8 bases. Germline V gene data show CDR1 as SGHTA and CDR2 as FQGTGA. V lost 2 bases to trimming and J lost 0 bases; unmatched junction nucleotides: 17. The CDR3 is 21 amino acids. CDR3 DNA sequence: TGTGCCAGCAGCTTATATCCTACGCGGGGGGAGAGACCCGCGAACACCGGGGAGCTGTTTTTT. This sequence encodes CASSLYPTRGERPANTGELFF.

The V and J genes are TRBV27 and TRBJ1-5, with a possible D match to TRBD1 (6 bases). V was cut by 9 bases and J by 4 bases, with 16 bases left in between. Germline V gene sequence: CDR1 MNHEY, CDR2 SMNVEV (reference sequence). This CDR3 spans 14 amino acids. The CDR3 coding sequence is TGTGCCAGTCGCTGGGGACACGGAAATCAGCCCCAGCATTTT. This gives the protein CASRWGHGNQPQHF.

The gene calls are TRBV19 and TRBJ2-7, with a tentative D call TRBD2 (5 bases). The CDR3 is 15 amino acids. Germline CDR1 and CDR2: LNHDA and SQIVND (reference sequence). Trimming took off 5 bases at V and 3 bases at J, with 17 bases between the two ends. The DNA for the CDR3 is TGTGCCAGTAGTGGCGGACGTTCTGCGGGCTACGAGCAGTACTTC. It translates to CASSGGRSAGYEQYF.

V is TRBV19 and J is TRBJ1-4; TRBD1 matches at 8 bases. J lost 7 bases, V lost 6 bases, and 7 bases had no gene match. The CDR3 is 14 amino acids. The germline gives CDR1 LNHDA, CDR2 SQIVND (reference sequence). The CDR3 nucleotides read TGTGCCAGTAGCCTTGCGGGACAGGCTGAAAAACTGTTTTTT. This sequence encodes CASSLAGQAEKLFF.

This clone was picked up a small number of times. The chain is built from TRBV11-2 and TRBJ2-2; the D gene is possibly TRBD2 (6 bases). The CDR3 is made up of 13 amino acids. With 5 bases removed from V and 7 bases from J, the gap between germline ends came to 11 bases. Per germline, CDR1 SGHAT and CDR2 FQNNGV. CDR3 DNA sequence: TGTGCCAGCAGCGTGGGAGGAATCGGGGAGCTGTTTTTT. Amino acid sequence: CASSVGGIGELFF.

The CDR3 sequence: CASSLGGQGNTIYF. CDR3 nucleotide sequence: TGTGCCAGCAGCCTGGGGGGGCAAGGAAACACCATATATTTT. This sequence joins TRBV2 and TRBJ1-3, with D perhaps matching TRBD1 (6 bases). Germline loops: CDR1 SNHLY, CDR2 FYNNEI. Deletions cut 6 bases from V and 4 bases from J, with 13 bases between. This CDR3 is built from 14 residues.

CDR3 sequence: CASSLSLYEQYF. The CDR3 nucleotides read TGTGCCAGCAGCTTATCTCTCTACGAGCAGTACTTC. This chain joins TRBV7-2 and TRBJ2-7, with unresolved D. The CDR3 is made up of 12 amino acids. From germline, CDR1 is SGHTA and CDR2 FQGNSA. V gave up 2 bases and J gave up 3 bases, with 5 bases separating them. Complete variable domain (other parts from reference TRBV7-2 and TRBJ2-7): GAGVSQSPSNKVTEKGKDVELRCDPISGHTALYWYRQSLGQGLEFLIYFQGNSAPDKSGLPSDRFSAERTGGSVSTLTIQRTQQEDSAVYLCASSLSLYEQYFGPGTRLTVT.

The rearrangement uses TRBV11-2 and TRBJ2-7; 7 bases map to TRBD2. The CDR3 sequence is 16 residues long. Per germline, CDR1 SGHAT and CDR2 FQNNGV. J gave up 2 bases and V 5 bases, and 12 bases lay outside the gene matches. CDR3 DNA: TGTGCCAGCAGCCCTAGCGGTGGAAGGGCAACCTACGAGCAGTACTTC. It specifies CASSPSGGRATYEQYF.

The chain joins TRBV11-3 to TRBJ2-1; 7 bases match TRBD1. Germline V gene sequence: CDR1 SGHNT, CDR2 YENEEA. The V gene end was trimmed by 5 bases and the J gene end by 3 bases; junction bases not matched to a gene: 7. The CDR3 sequence is 15 residues long. The CDR3 DNA follows: TGTGCCAGCAGCGCCAGACAGGGTAACTACAATGAGCAGTTCTTC. This gives the protein CASSARQGNYNEQFF.